This passage covers 12 T cell receptor beta chains from one sample sequenced in a study of CD8+ T cells in alopecia areata. Reverse transcribed after extraction, RNA yielded cDNA as the sequencing template. Assay: immunoSEQ multiplex PCR; the TCRdb copy retains only in-frame clones and omits some. The profile shows 250,000 or so clones, roughly two thirds of them singletons. The sequencing here drew on CD4+ T cells sorted from blood, taken at week 0. The receptors were sampled from a human donor with alopecia areata.

This rearrangement joins TRBV9 to TRBJ2-7; D is perhaps TRBD2 (5 bases). CDR3 length equals 14 residues. The V end was cut by 0 bases, the J end by 1 base, with 8 bases between. The germline gives CDR1 SGDLS, CDR2 YYNGEE. The CDR3 DNA sequence: TGTGCCAGCAGCGTAGATCGGGGATCCTACGAGCAGTACTTC. Amino acids: CASSVDRGSYEQYF.

This chain joins TRBV29-1 and TRBJ1-2; TRBD1 is a possible D gene (6 bases). V lost 2 bases to trimming and J lost 4 bases, with 14 bases between them. This CDR3 has 14 amino acids. Germline CDR1 SQVTM, CDR2 ANQGSEA. The CDR3 DNA follows: TGCAGCGTTGAATGGCAGGGGAGTCGCTATGGCTACACCTTC. It translates to CSVEWQGSRYGYTF.

For the CDR3, the DNA is TGTGCCAGCAGTGCGAGAAGCTCCTATAATTCACCCCTCCACTTT. This encodes CASSARSSYNSPLHF. The chain employs TRBV27 and TRBJ1-6; no definite D call. The CDR3 sequence is 15 residues long. V was shortened by 5 bases and J by 0 bases, with 8 bases between the two germline ends. CDR1 is MNHEY and CDR2 is SMNVEV in the germline V gene (reference sequence).

V and J are TRBV5-6 and TRBJ2-3, with D unclear. The CDR3 runs to 13 residues. In germline, CDR1 is SGHDT, CDR2 YYEEEE. V was clipped by 4 bases and J by 3 bases, with 9 bases between them. The CDR3 loop is CASSGLRTDTQYF. For the CDR3, the DNA is TGTGCCAGCAGCGGTCTCAGGACAGATACGCAGTATTTT.

The chain is built from TRBV30 and TRBJ1-2, with a possible D match to TRBD1 (5 bases). V lost 2 bases and J 8 bases, leaving 12 bases between the germline ends. Germline values: CDR1 GTSNPN, CDR2 SVGIG (reference sequence). The CDR3 is 12 amino acids. The CDR3 spells CAWSTSREGYTF. As DNA, the CDR3 is TGTGCCTGGAGTACCTCCAGGGAGGGCTACACCTTC.

The V gene is TRBV4-3, the J gene TRBJ2-3; no firm D call. Germline CDR1 and CDR2: LGHNA and YSLEER. There are 12 residues in the CDR3. V was cut by 6 bases and J by 4 bases, with 8 bases left in between. CDR3 bases: TGCGCCAGCAGTCGCGGTCCAGATACGCAGTATTTT. It codes for CASSRGPDTQYF.

The chain uses TRBV2 and TRBJ1-5; the D gene is possibly TRBD1 (6 bases). V lost 2 bases to trimming and J lost 5 bases, with 13 bases between them. Germline CDR1 is SNHLY and CDR2 is FYNNEI. The CDR3 runs 15 residues. In DNA, the CDR3 is TGTGCCAGCAGTGAAATACAGGGACAATATCAGCCCCAGCATTTT. It translates to CASSEIQGQYQPQHF.

The rearrangement uses TRBV7-9 and TRBJ1-1; D unclear. There are 13 residues in the CDR3. Trimming shortened V by 5 bases and J by 0 bases, and 7 bases separated the two germline ends. Germline V gene data show CDR1 as SEHNR and CDR2 as FQNEAQ (reference sequence). The CDR3 reads CASSQTVNTEAFF. DNA for the CDR3: TGTGCCAGCAGCCAAACAGTGAACACTGAAGCTTTCTTT.

This chain uses TRBV30 with TRBJ2-5; 7 positions match TRBD2. With V trimmed by 4 bases and J by 7 bases, 15 bases remained unmatched. The germline gives CDR1 GTSNPN, CDR2 SVGIG (reference sequence). There are 15 residues in the CDR3. Written as DNA, the CDR3 is TGTGCCTGGACTCCCCGGACTAGTCCCCTGGGGACCCAGTACTTC. It yields the protein CAWTPRTSPLGTQYF.

V is TRBV9 and J is TRBJ2-7; perhaps D is TRBD1 or TRBD2 (5 bases each). The CDR3 consists of 14 residues. In germline, CDR1 is SGDLS, CDR2 YYNGEE. V dropped 3 bases and J dropped 5 bases, with 15 bases sitting between them. This CDR3 is CASSAIRDGDEQYF. For the CDR3, the DNA is TGTGCCAGCAGCGCGATCCGGGACGGAGACGAGCAGTACTTC.

This chain links TRBV5-1 with TRBJ2-1; TRBD1 agrees at 11 bases. The CDR3 length is 15 residues. Looked up from germline, CDR1 is SGHRS and CDR2 is YFSETQ. The junction had 7 bases not matched to a gene; V was cut back by 3 bases and J by 8 bases. The DNA for the CDR3 is TGCGCCAGCAGCTCTGGGACAGGGGGTCAAGATGAGCAGTTCTTC. Encoded protein: CASSSGTGGQDEQFF.

This clone was seen once. The chain employs TRBV5-1 and TRBJ2-6; D possibly uses TRBD1 or TRBD2 (7 bases each). Germline V gene data show CDR1 as SGHRS and CDR2 as YFSETQ. The CDR3 is made up of 19 amino acids. V dropped 0 bases and J dropped 1 base, with 17 bases sitting between them. The CDR3 nucleotides are TGCGCCAGCAGCTTGGCAGCGGGACAGTTTGGATCTGGGGCCAACGTCCTGACTTTC. Protein: CASSLAAGQFGSGANVLTF.